This TCR beta chain was retrieved from a study of blood T cell repertoires in COVID-19. Looking at the study overall: Researchers got acute and convalescent COVID-19 samples from the United States, Italy and Spain. PBMCs, B-cell-depleted T cells, or T cells provided the cDNA or gDNA that made up the material.

Authors' methods: Reference gene primer amplification gave nucleated cell count estimates. Assay used: immunoSEQ multiplex PCR; TCRdb lists only in-frame clones, some missing. Clonal size and the V and J genes are those of that table, whereas D and trimming came from the DNA. Of about 170,000 clones listed, approximately 90% were seen once; the top ten hold roughly 1.4%. This clone was counted once. V shed 6 bases and J 8 bases; nucleotides not matched to a gene: 7. The germline V gene encodes CDR1 DFQATT and CDR2 SNEGSKA (reference sequence). The CDR3 totals 12 residues. The rearrangement joins TRBV20-1 to TRBJ2-1; 7 bases are shared with TRBD1. The sequenced sample consisted of peripheral blood. The sequence was collected from a woman aged 50 to 65 with acute or convalescent COVID-19. CDR3 sequence reads: CSASYRGYEQFF. CDR3 DNA sequence: TGCAGTGCCAGTTACAGGGGTTATGAGCAGTTCTTC.